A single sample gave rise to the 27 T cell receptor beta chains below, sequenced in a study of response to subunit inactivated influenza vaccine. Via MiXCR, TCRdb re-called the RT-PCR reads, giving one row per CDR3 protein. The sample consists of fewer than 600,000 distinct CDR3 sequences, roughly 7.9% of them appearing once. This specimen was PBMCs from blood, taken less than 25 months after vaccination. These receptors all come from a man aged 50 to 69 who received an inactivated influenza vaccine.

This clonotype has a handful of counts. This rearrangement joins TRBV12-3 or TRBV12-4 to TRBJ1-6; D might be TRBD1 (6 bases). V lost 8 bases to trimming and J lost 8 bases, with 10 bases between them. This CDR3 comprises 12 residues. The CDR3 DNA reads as TGTGCCAGCGGAAACAGGGATTCACCCCTCCACTTT. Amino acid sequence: CASGNRDSPLHF.

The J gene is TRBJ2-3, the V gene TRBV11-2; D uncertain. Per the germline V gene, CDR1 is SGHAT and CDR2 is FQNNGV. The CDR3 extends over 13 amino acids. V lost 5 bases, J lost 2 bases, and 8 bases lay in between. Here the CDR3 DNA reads TGTGCCAGCAGCCGACTCTACACAGATACGCAGTATTTT. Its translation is CASSRLYTDTQYF.

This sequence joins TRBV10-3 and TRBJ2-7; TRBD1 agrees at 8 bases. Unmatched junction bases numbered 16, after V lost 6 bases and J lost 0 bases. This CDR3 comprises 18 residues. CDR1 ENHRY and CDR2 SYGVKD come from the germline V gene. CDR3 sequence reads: CAIRNRIGTGHTSYEQYF. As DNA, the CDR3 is TGTGCCATCAGGAACCGCATAGGGACAGGACACACCTCCTACGAGCAGTACTTC.

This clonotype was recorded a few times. In DNA, the CDR3 is TGTGCCTGGAACAGTTTTGGACTACAACAAGAGACCCAGTACTTC. It codes for CAWNSFGLQQETQYF. The chain uses TRBV30 and TRBJ2-5; a possible D gene is TRBD2 (6 bases). The germline gives CDR1 GTSNPN, CDR2 SVGIG (reference sequence). Between the trimmed V and J ends, which lost 4 bases and 2 bases, there was a span of 17 bases. This CDR3 has 15 amino acids.

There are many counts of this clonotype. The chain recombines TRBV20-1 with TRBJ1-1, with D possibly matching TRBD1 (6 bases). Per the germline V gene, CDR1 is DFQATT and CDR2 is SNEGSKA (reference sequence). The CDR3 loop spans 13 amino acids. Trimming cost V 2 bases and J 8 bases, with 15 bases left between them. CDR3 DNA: TGCAGTGCTAGATTGACAGGATCGACGGAAGCTTTCTTT. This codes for CSARLTGSTEAFF.

The CDR3 reads CASSLVQGAQETQYF. CDR3 nucleotide sequence: TGTGCCAGCAGTTTAGTTCAGGGAGCTCAAGAGACCCAGTACTTC. The chain links TRBV12-3 or TRBV12-4 to TRBJ2-5; perhaps D is TRBD1 or TRBD2 (5 bases each). The CDR3 runs 15 residues. V lost 1 base and J lost 2, with 11 bases in between.

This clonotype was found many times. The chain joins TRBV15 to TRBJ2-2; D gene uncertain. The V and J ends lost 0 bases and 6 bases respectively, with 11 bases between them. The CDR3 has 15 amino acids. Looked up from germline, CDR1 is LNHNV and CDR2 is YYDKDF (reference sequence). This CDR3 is CATSRDRASAGELFF. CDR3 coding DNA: TGTGCCACCAGCAGAGATCGAGCATCAGCCGGGGAGCTGTTTTTT.

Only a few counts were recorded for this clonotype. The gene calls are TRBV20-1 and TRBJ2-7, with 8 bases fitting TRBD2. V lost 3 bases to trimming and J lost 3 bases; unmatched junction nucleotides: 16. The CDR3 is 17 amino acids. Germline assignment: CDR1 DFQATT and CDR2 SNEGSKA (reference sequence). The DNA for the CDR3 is TGCAGTGCTAGCTTCACGGGGGGGCGGGACCCGGTCTACGAGCAGTACTTC. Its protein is CSASFTGGRDPVYEQYF.

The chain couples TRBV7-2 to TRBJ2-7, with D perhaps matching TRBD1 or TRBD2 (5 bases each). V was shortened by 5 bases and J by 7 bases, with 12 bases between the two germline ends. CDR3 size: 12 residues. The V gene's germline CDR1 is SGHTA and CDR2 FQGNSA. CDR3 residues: CASSRDLREQYF. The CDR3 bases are TGTGCCAGCAGCAGGGACCTGCGGGAGCAGTACTTC.

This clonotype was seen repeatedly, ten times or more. The CDR3 DNA reads as TGTGCCAGCAGTCAACAGGGGAGGAATCAGCCCCAGCATTTT. Protein: CASSQQGRNQPQHF. This chain connects TRBV27 to TRBJ1-5; 7 bases agree with TRBD1. V was pared by 5 bases and J by 4 bases, with 5 bases of the junction left unmatched. Germline V gene sequence: CDR1 MNHEY, CDR2 SMNVEV (reference sequence). CDR3 size: 14 residues.

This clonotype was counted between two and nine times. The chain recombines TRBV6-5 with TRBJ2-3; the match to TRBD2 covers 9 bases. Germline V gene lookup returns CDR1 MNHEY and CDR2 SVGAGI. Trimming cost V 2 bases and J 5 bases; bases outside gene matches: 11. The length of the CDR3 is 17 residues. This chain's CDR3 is CASSYETSGRERDTQYF. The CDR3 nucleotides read TGTGCCAGCAGTTACGAGACTAGCGGAAGAGAGAGAGATACGCAGTATTTT.

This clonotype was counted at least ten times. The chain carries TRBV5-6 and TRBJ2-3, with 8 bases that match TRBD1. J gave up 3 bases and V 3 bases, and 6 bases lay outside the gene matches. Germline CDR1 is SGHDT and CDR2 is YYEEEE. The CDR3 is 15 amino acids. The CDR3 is CASSYDRTGTDTQYF. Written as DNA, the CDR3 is TGTGCCAGCAGCTATGATCGGACAGGGACAGATACGCAGTATTTT.

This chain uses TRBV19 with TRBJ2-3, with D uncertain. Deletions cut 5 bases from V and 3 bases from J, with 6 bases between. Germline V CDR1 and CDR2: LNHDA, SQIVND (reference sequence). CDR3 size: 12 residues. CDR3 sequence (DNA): TGTGCCAGTAGTGGCCGTACAGATACGCAGTATTTT. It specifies CASSGRTDTQYF.

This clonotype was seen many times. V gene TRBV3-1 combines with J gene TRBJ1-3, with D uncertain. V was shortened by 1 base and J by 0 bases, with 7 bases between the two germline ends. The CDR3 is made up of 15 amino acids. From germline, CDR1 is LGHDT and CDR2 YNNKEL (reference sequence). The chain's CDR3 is CASSQGANSGNTIYF. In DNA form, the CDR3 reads TGTGCCAGCAGCCAAGGGGCAAACTCTGGAAACACCATATATTTT.

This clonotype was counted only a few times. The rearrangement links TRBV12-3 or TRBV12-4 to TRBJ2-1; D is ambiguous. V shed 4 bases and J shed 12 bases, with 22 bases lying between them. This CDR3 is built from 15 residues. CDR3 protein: CASSSLSRGVGMQFF. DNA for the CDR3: TGTGCCAGCAGTTCTTTATCACGAGGAGTTGGGATGCAGTTCTTC.

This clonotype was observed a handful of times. Here the CDR3 reads CASSKTGLEQYF. The CDR3 coding sequence is TGTGCCAGCAGCAAAACAGGGCTTGAGCAGTACTTC. This chain links TRBV7-2 with TRBJ2-7; D perhaps matches TRBD1 (6 bases). The V and J ends lost 5 bases and 7 bases respectively, with 12 bases between them. The CDR3 is made up of 12 amino acids. Germline V CDR1 and CDR2: SGHTA, FQGNSA.

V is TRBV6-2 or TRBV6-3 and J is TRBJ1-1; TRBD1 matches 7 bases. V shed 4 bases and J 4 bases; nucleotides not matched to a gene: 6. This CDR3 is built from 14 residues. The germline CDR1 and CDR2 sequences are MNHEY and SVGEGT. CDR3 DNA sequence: TGTGCCAGCAGTTGGACAGGCCCGGCCACTGAAGCTTTCTTT. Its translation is CASSWTGPATEAFF.

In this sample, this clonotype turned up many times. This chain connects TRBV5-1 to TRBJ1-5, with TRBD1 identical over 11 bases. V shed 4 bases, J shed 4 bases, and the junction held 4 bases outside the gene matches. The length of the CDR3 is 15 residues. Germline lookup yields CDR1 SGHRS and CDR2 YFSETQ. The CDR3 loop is CASSPGTGGNQPQHF. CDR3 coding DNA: TGCGCCAGCAGCCCTGGGACAGGGGGAAATCAGCCCCAGCATTTT.

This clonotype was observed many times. The CDR3 DNA sequence: TGCGCCAGCAGCCTCACCGGGACTAGCGGGAGGCCCTCCTACGAGCAGTACTTC. Its protein product is CASSLTGTSGRPSYEQYF. The chain recombines TRBV5-1 with TRBJ2-7, with 15 bases lining up with TRBD2. Trimming cost V 4 bases and J 0 bases; bases outside gene matches: 8. Germline V gives CDR1 SGHRS, CDR2 YFSETQ. This CDR3 comprises 18 residues. The variable domain in full, completed from reference TRBV5-1 and TRBJ2-7, reads KAGVTQTPRYLIKTRGQQVTLSCSPISGHRSVSWYQQTPGQGLQFLFEYFSETQRNKGNFPGRFSGRQFSNSRSEMNVSTLELGDSALYLCASSLTGTSGRPSYEQYFGPGTRLTVT.

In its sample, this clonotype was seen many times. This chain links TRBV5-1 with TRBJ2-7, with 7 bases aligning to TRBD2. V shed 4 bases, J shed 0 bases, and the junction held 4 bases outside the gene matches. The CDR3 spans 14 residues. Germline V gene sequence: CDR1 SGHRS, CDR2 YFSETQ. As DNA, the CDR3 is TGCGCCAGCAGCCAAAGGACTAGCTCCTACGAGCAGTACTTC. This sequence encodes CASSQRTSSYEQYF.

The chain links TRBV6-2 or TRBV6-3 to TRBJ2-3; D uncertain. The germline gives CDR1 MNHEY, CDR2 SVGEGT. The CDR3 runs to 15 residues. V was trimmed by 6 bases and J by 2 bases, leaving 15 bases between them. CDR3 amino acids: CASRKTDLNTDTQYF. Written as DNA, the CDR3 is TGTGCCAGCAGAAAGACCGATTTGAACACAGATACGCAGTATTTT.

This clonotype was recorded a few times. The CDR3 loop is CATQGNYNEQFF. DNA for the CDR3: TGTGCCACGCAGGGTAATTACAATGAGCAGTTCTTC. The rearrangement joins TRBV6-1 to TRBJ2-1, with a possible D match to TRBD1 (5 bases). The CDR3 spans 12 residues. The germline gives CDR1 MNHNS, CDR2 SASEGT. V lost 10 bases and J lost 4, with 11 bases in between.

This CDR3 is CAISELGGNEQFF. The CDR3, as DNA: TGTGCCATCAGTGAGTTGGGCGGCAATGAGCAGTTCTTC. The genes are TRBV10-3 and TRBJ2-1; D remains unclear. Deletions cut 1 base from V and 6 bases from J, with 7 bases between. Germline CDR1 ENHRY, CDR2 SYGVKD. The CDR3 has 13 amino acids.

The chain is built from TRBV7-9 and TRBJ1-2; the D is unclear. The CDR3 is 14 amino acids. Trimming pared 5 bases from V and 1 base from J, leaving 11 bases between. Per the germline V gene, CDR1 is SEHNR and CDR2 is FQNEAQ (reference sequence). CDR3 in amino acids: CASSLLEINYGYTF. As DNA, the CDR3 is TGTGCCAGCAGCCTTTTGGAGATTAACTATGGCTACACCTTC.

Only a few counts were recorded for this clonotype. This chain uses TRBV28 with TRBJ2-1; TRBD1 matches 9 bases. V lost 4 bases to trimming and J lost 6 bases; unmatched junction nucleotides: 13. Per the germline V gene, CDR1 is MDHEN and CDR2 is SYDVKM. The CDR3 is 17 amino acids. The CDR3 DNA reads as TGTGCCAGCAGTTCAGACAAGGGACAGGGTCGTCTCAATGAGCAGTTCTTC. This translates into CASSSDKGQGRLNEQFF.

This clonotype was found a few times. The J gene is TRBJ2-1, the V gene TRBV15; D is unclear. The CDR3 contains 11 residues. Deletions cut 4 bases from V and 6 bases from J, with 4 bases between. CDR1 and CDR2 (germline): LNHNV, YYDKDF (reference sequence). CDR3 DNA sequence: TGTGCCACCAGCAAAGGCAATGAGCAGTTCTTC. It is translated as CATSKGNEQFF.

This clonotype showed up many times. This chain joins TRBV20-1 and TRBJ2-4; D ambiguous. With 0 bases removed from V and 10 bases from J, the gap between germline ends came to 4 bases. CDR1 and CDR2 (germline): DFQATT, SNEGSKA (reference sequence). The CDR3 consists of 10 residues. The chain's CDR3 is CSAREGIQYF. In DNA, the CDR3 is TGCAGTGCTAGAGAGGGGATTCAGTACTTC.